Listed here are 18 T cell receptor beta chains from one sample, sequenced in a study of shared clonotypes between healthy human individuals. Sequenced by immunoSEQ multiplex PCR; TCRdb stores in-frame clones only, minus some. The sample shows hundreds of thousands of clones, about 95% of them seen only once. Terminally differentiated effector memory CD45RA+ cells were excluded by CCR7 positive selection of CD45RO-negative cells. The material sequenced was naive CD8+ T cells sorted from blood. The receptors were gathered from a woman aged 25-40 years in good health.

This rearrangement joins TRBV27 to TRBJ2-5; D gene ambiguous. TRBJ2-7 explains the end of the DNA better; the J call may be wrong. The CDR3 extends over 14 amino acids. Per germline, CDR1 MNHEY and CDR2 SMNVEV (reference sequence). The DNA for the CDR3 is TGTGCCAGCAGGACGGTGGGCGCTCCCTACGAGCAGTACTTC. It encodes CASRTVGAPYEQYF.

Of note for this clone: In the same sample, other DNA sequences code for this CDR3. For the CDR3, the DNA is TGTGCCAGCAGTTTACCCGGCAGCTACGAGCAGTACTTC. Its translation: CASSLPGSYEQYF. The chain recombines TRBV28 with TRBJ2-7; D is unclear. Germline values: CDR1 MDHEN, CDR2 SYDVKM. This CDR3 is built from 13 residues. Trimming removed 2 bases at V and 3 bases at J, with 8 bases between.

The V gene is TRBV7-6, the J gene TRBJ2-7; D is perhaps TRBD2 (6 bases). Trimming cost V 1 base and J 5 bases, with 15 bases left between them. The length of the CDR3 is 15 residues. Germline V gene sequence: CDR1 SGHVS, CDR2 FNYEAQ. As DNA, the CDR3 is TGTGCCAGCAGCTTAGAATTGACTAGTGGGGACGAGCAGTACTTC. The encoded protein is CASSLELTSGDEQYF.

The CDR3 sequence: CASSLGTSGSDTQYF. CDR3 nucleotides: TGTGCCAGCAGCTTGGGTACTAGCGGGTCAGATACGCAGTATTTT. The chain joins TRBV5-4 to TRBJ2-3, with TRBD2 identical over 9 bases. Germline CDR1 SGHNT, CDR2 YYREEE (reference sequence). V was pared by 0 bases and J by 4 bases, with 3 bases of the junction left unmatched. The CDR3 is made up of 15 amino acids.

The chain joins TRBV9 to TRBJ1-2; 8 positions match TRBD1. The CDR3 length is 17 residues. Germline trimming cut 3 bases from V and 4 bases from J; bases unmatched to any gene: 14. The V gene's germline CDR1 is SGDLS and CDR2 YYNGEE. The CDR3 region is CASSDDRGRGILYGYTF. The CDR3 DNA is TGTGCCAGCAGCGATGACAGGGGACGGGGCATCCTCTATGGCTACACCTTC.

The chain joins TRBV13 to TRBJ2-5, with 12 bases aligning to TRBD2. The CDR3 consists of 15 residues. CDR1 is PRHDT and CDR2 is FYEKMQ in the germline V gene (reference sequence). V was pared by 6 bases and J by 3 bases, with 5 bases of the junction left unmatched. CDR3: CASRHRLAGEETQYF. In nucleotides, the CDR3 is TGTGCCAGCAGGCACCGACTAGCGGGAGAAGAGACCCAGTACTTC.

This chain connects TRBV6-1 to TRBJ2-7; 7 bases are shared with TRBD1. This CDR3 has 15 residues. CDR1 and CDR2 from the germline V gene are MNHNS and SASEGT. V was pared by 0 bases and J by 7 bases, with 9 bases of the junction left unmatched. In DNA form, the CDR3 reads TGTGCCAGCAGTGAAGCAGGGGGCCACTACGAAGAGCAGTACTTC. Encoded protein: CASSEAGGHYEEQYF.

The chain uses TRBV5-6 and TRBJ1-1; 8 bases are shared with TRBD1. V gave up 4 bases and J gave up 5 bases; unmatched junction bases: 7. The CDR3 spans 14 residues. Germline CDR1 and CDR2: SGHDT and YYEEEE. The CDR3 sequence: CASSPPGGWTEAFF. The CDR3 DNA reads as TGTGCCAGCAGCCCGCCAGGGGGCTGGACTGAAGCTTTCTTT.

Points on this clone: Other DNA sequences in the sample encode the same CDR3. V is TRBV5-4 and J is TRBJ1-2; TRBD1 is a possible D gene (6 bases). V was cut by 0 bases and J by 2 bases, with 11 bases left in between. The CDR3 runs to 15 residues. The germline V gene encodes CDR1 SGHNT and CDR2 YYREEE (reference sequence). The chain's CDR3 is CASSLDRVANYGYTF. DNA for the CDR3: TGTGCCAGCAGCTTGGACAGGGTGGCCAACTATGGCTACACCTTC.

This sequence joins TRBV7-9 and TRBJ2-7; D ambiguous. The V end was cut by 5 bases, the J end by 5 bases, with 10 bases between. The germline CDR1 and CDR2 sequences are SEHNR and FQNEAQ (reference sequence). CDR3 size: 12 residues. CDR3 region: CASSPPGDEQYF. The CDR3 DNA reads TGTGCCAGCAGCCCGCCTGGGGACGAGCAGTACTTC.

The chain combines TRBV2 with TRBJ2-7, with 8 bases fitting TRBD1. Germline CDR1 SNHLY, CDR2 FYNNEI. V lost 4 bases to trimming and J lost 2 bases; unmatched junction nucleotides: 13. CDR3 size: 17 residues. The CDR3 DNA sequence: TGTGCCAGCAGTGGTAAAGCTGGGACAGGAGGCCCCTACGAGCAGTACTTC. Residues: CASSGKAGTGGPYEQYF.

For this clone: Other DNA sequences in this specimen translate into the identical CDR3. The rearrangement joins TRBV7-9 to TRBJ2-7; unclear D gene. Trimming took off 1 base at V and 0 bases at J, with 7 bases between the two ends. The CDR3 loop spans 14 amino acids. CDR1 and CDR2 (germline): SEHNR, FQNEAQ (reference sequence). The CDR3 sequence: CASSLVGSSYEQYF. The CDR3 DNA is TGTGCCAGCAGCTTAGTGGGCAGCTCCTACGAGCAGTACTTC.

This chain joins TRBV19 and TRBJ2-7; 8 bases line up with TRBD2. The CDR3 has 15 amino acids. V dropped 3 bases and J dropped 1; count of bases not matched to a gene: 5. Germline assignment: CDR1 LNHDA and CDR2 SQIVND (reference sequence). The DNA for the CDR3 is TGTGCCAGTAGTATCTCCGCGGGAGGATCCTACGAGCAGTACTTC. Protein product: CASSISAGGSYEQYF.

The chain carries TRBV5-8 and TRBJ2-5, with D hard to call. V lost 0 bases to trimming and J lost 11 bases, with 8 bases between them. CDR3 size: 11 residues. Germline CDR1 SGHTS, CDR2 YDEGEE. In DNA form, the CDR3 reads TGTGCCAGCAGCTTGGGTACAGCGCAGTACTTC. It codes for CASSLGTAQYF.

The chain recombines TRBV7-9 with TRBJ2-2; D remains ambiguous. The CDR3 length is 13 residues. V lost 4 bases and J lost 1, with 4 bases in between. Per the germline V gene, CDR1 is SEHNR and CDR2 is FQNEAQ (reference sequence). CDR3 DNA sequence: TGTGCCAGCAGCTGGGGGAACACCGGGGAGCTGTTTTTT. Translation gives CASSWGNTGELFF.

This chain uses TRBV5-6 with TRBJ2-1; unclear D gene. The V gene lost 4 bases and the J gene lost 8 bases, with 10 bases spanning the gap. Per germline, CDR1 SGHDT and CDR2 YYEEEE. CDR3 size: 12 residues. CDR3 loop: CASSDDLHEQFF. As DNA, the CDR3 is TGTGCCAGCAGCGACGACCTACATGAGCAGTTCTTC.

V usage is TRBV4-1 and J usage is TRBJ2-6; a possible D gene is TRBD1 (6 bases). The CDR3 spans 19 residues. Trimming left V 1 base short and J 0 bases short, with 16 bases between. The germline V gene encodes CDR1 MGHRA and CDR2 YSYEKL. The CDR3 protein is CASSQVTGPSISGANVLTF. The CDR3 DNA sequence: TGCGCCAGCAGCCAAGTGACAGGACCTTCGATCTCTGGGGCCAACGTCCTGACTTTC.

The CDR3 loop is CASSSPLKGEQYF. In nucleotides, the CDR3 is TGTGCCAGCAGTTCCCCCTTAAAAGGCGAGCAGTACTTC. The rearrangement joins TRBV27 to TRBJ2-7; D gene unclear. The length of the CDR3 is 13 residues. The germline V gene has CDR1 MNHEY and CDR2 SMNVEV (reference sequence). With 4 bases removed from V and 6 bases from J, the gap between germline ends came to 13 bases.